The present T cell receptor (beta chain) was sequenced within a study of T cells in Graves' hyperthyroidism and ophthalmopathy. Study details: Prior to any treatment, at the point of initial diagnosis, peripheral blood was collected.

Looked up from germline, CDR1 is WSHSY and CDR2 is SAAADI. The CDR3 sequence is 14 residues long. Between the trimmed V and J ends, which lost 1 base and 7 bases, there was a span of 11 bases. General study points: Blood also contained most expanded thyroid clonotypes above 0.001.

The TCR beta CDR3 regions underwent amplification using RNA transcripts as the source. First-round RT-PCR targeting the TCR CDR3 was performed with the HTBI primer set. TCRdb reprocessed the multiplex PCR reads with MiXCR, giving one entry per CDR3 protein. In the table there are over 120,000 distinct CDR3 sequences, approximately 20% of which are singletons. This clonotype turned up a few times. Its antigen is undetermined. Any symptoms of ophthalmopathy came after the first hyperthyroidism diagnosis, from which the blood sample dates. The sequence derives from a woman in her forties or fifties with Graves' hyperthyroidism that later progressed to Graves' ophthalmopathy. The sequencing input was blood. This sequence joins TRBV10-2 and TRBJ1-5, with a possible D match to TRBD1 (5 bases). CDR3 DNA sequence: TGCGCCAGCAGTGAGTTCAGGGACCGGCAGCCCCAGCATTTT. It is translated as CASSEFRDRQPQHF.